Below are 29 T cell receptor beta chains sequenced from a single sample in a study of blood T cell repertoires in COVID-19. Clones were sequenced by immunoSEQ multiplex PCR, and TCRdb holds only the in-frame ones, with some missing. This sample yields more than 85,000 clones, of which about 85% are seen a single time; over 2% belongs to the top ten. Sequenced input: peripheral blood. These receptors were obtained from a man aged 45-65 years with active COVID-19.

The CDR3 reads CASSLSGQGSEQYF. The CDR3 coding sequence is TGTGCCAGCAGCCTGTCGGGACAGGGTTCGGAGCAGTACTTC. The V call is TRBV3-1 (or the pseudogene TRBV3-2), the J call TRBJ2-7, with 9 positions matching TRBD1. This CDR3 is built from 14 residues. The trim removed 4 bases at V and 7 bases at J, leaving 8 bases unmatched. The germline V gene encodes CDR1 LGHDT and CDR2 YNNKEL (reference sequence).

V is TRBV5-6 and J is TRBJ1-2; 7 bases map to TRBD1. Looked up from germline, CDR1 is SGHDT and CDR2 is YYEEEE. V lost 4 bases to trimming and J lost 4 bases; unmatched junction nucleotides: 10. The CDR3 runs 15 residues. The chain's CDR3 is CASSDTGEGVYGYTF. The CDR3 DNA reads as TGTGCCAGCAGCGACACAGGGGAAGGGGTCTATGGCTACACCTTC.

The J gene is TRBJ2-2, the V gene TRBV20-1, with no clear D. Looked up from germline, CDR1 is DFQATT and CDR2 is SNEGSKA (reference sequence). V dropped 3 bases and J dropped 3 bases, with 8 bases sitting between them. The CDR3 is 13 amino acids. The DNA for the CDR3 is TGCAGTGCTAGTCTCCCAGACACCGGGGAGCTGTTTTTT. Translating it yields CSASLPDTGELFF.

In this sample, this clone turned up a few times. The chain is built from TRBV4-2 and TRBJ2-3; D remains unclear. CDR3 length: 14 residues. Germline V gene lookup returns CDR1 LGHNA and CDR2 YNFKEQ. Trimming removed 4 bases at V and 6 bases at J, with 14 bases between. CDR3 in DNA: TGTGCCAGCAGCCGTACCACAGTTTCCGATACGCAGTATTTT. Protein product: CASSRTTVSDTQYF.

The chain is built from TRBV29-1 and TRBJ2-4, with D perhaps matching TRBD2 (5 bases). V dropped 5 bases and J dropped 0 bases, with 11 bases sitting between them. Germline assignment: CDR1 SQVTM and CDR2 ANQGSEA. The CDR3 has 14 residues. The CDR3 loop reads CSVLAGLAKNIQYF. The CDR3 DNA is TGCAGCGTTCTGGCGGGTTTAGCCAAAAACATTCAGTACTTC.

This chain uses TRBV4-2 with TRBJ2-5; D call uncertain. Trimming stripped 0 bases from V and 3 bases from J, with 5 bases between. The CDR3 sequence is 13 residues long. CDR1 and CDR2 (germline): LGHNA, YNFKEQ. The CDR3 loop reads CASSQDRKETQYF. CDR3 sequence (DNA): TGTGCCAGCAGCCAAGACAGGAAAGAGACCCAGTACTTC.

This sequence joins TRBV14 and TRBJ1-4; 7 bases are a match to TRBD1. V dropped 3 bases and J dropped 5; count of bases not matched to a gene: 6. The V gene's germline CDR1 is SGHDN and CDR2 FVKESK. CDR3 length equals 15 residues. DNA for the CDR3: TGTGCCAGCAGCCATGGATTAGGGGGCAATGAAAAACTGTTTTTT. It codes for CASSHGLGGNEKLFF.

The gene calls are TRBV6-5 and TRBJ1-5, with 9 bases lining up with TRBD1. CDR1 and CDR2 from the germline V gene are MNHEY and SVGAGI. This CDR3 has 13 amino acids. Trimming at V came to 10 bases and at J to 2 bases, leaving 3 bases not matched to a gene. The DNA of the CDR3 is TGTGCCACGGGACAGGGCGGCAATCAGCCCCAGCATTTT. Translated, it gives CATGQGGNQPQHF.

The chain combines TRBV5-6 with TRBJ2-5; 9 bases are a match to TRBD1. The CDR3 length is 16 residues. The junction had 6 bases not matched to a gene; V was cut back by 1 base and J by 2 bases. Germline CDR1 and CDR2: SGHDT and YYEEEE. CDR3 loop: CASSLFGTGRQETQYF. The CDR3 bases are TGTGCCAGCAGCTTGTTCGGGACAGGGAGGCAAGAGACCCAGTACTTC.

The chain has TRBV4-2 and TRBJ2-7; 7 nucleotides line up with TRBD1. This CDR3 contains 13 residues. J lost 3 bases, V lost 3 bases, and 2 bases had no gene match. Germline V CDR1 and CDR2: LGHNA, YNFKEQ. In nucleotides, the CDR3 is TGTGCCAGCAGCCAGAGACAGGGCTACGAGCAGTACTTC. It specifies CASSQRQGYEQYF.

V and J are TRBV5-6 and TRBJ2-5; 8 bases fit TRBD1. CDR1 and CDR2 (germline): SGHDT, YYEEEE. V was clipped by 2 bases and J by 2 bases; unmatched bases: 2. The CDR3 length is 14 residues. The CDR3: CASSLGQGQETQYF. As DNA, the CDR3 is TGTGCCAGCAGCTTAGGACAGGGACAAGAGACCCAGTACTTC.

This clone was seen more than once but under ten times. The rearrangement links TRBV10-3 to TRBJ1-5; perhaps TRBD1 as D (5 bases). Germline loops: CDR1 ENHRY, CDR2 SYGVKD. The CDR3 is made up of 14 amino acids. Trimming left V 3 bases short and J 7 bases short, with 13 bases between. The CDR3 loop is CAISDSQGRQPQHF. CDR3 sequence (DNA): TGTGCCATCAGTGATAGCCAGGGCCGGCAGCCCCAGCATTTT.

V is TRBV29-1 and J is TRBJ2-3; D is perhaps TRBD1 (5 bases). The germline V and J ends were trimmed by 2 bases and 1 base, with 13 bases remaining between them. From germline, CDR1 is SQVTM and CDR2 ANQGSEA. The CDR3 is 15 amino acids. CDR3 sequence reads: CSVESGLLGTDTQYF. In DNA form, the CDR3 reads TGCAGCGTTGAATCAGGGTTGTTAGGCACAGATACGCAGTATTTT.

The CDR3 nucleotides are TGTGCCAGCAGCTTGGAACTAGCCCCATCCTACGAGCAGTACTTC. Its protein product is CASSLELAPSYEQYF. The gene calls are TRBV5-4 and TRBJ2-7; possibly TRBD2 for D (6 bases). The CDR3 covers 15 residues. Germline-derived CDR1 and CDR2 are SGHNT and YYREEE (reference sequence). The germline V and J ends were trimmed by 0 bases and 1 base, with 11 bases remaining between them.

The rearrangement uses TRBV10-3 and TRBJ2-3; 8 nucleotides match TRBD2. CDR1 and CDR2 from the germline V gene are ENHRY and SYGVKD. The CDR3 sequence is 14 residues long. Germline trimming cut 10 bases from V and 1 base from J; bases unmatched to any gene: 7. This CDR3 reads CATIDSGGTDTQYF. The CDR3 nucleotides are TGTGCCACCATAGATAGCGGGGGCACAGATACGCAGTATTTT.

This chain uses TRBV25-1 with TRBJ2-7, with 8 bases aligning to TRBD1. The CDR3 has 15 residues. V lost 1 base to trimming and J lost 9 bases; unmatched junction nucleotides: 11. Germline-derived CDR1 and CDR2 are MGHDK and SYGVNS. CDR3: CASSESGRGRNVQYF. CDR3 in DNA: TGTGCCAGCAGTGAATCGGGCAGGGGGCGTAATGTGCAGTACTTC.

V usage is TRBV4-2 and J usage is TRBJ1-2; TRBD1 matches at 7 bases. The J segment lost 1 base and the V segment lost 2 bases, leaving 10 bases of the junction unmatched. This CDR3 region has 17 residues. From germline, CDR1 is LGHNA and CDR2 YNFKEQ. CDR3 nucleotides: TGTGCCAGCAGCCAATCTCCCGGGACAGCACTTAACTATGGCTACACCTTC. This sequence encodes CASSQSPGTALNYGYTF.

Here the CDR3 DNA reads TGTGCCAGCAGCCCATCGGTCGACAGGGCGAACACTGAAGCTTTCTTT. It codes for CASSPSVDRANTEAFF. This rearrangement joins TRBV5-4 to TRBJ1-1; 7 bases match TRBD1. There are 16 residues in the CDR3. Germline CDR1 is SGHNT and CDR2 is YYREEE (reference sequence). V trimming: 4 bases; J trimming: 1 base; junction bases outside the gene matches: 10.

The genes are TRBV9 and TRBJ2-7, with 8 positions matching TRBD1. V lost 3 bases to trimming and J lost 3 bases; unmatched junction nucleotides: 2. Per germline, CDR1 SGDLS and CDR2 YYNGEE. This CDR3 region has 13 residues. CDR3 loop: CASSGGTGYEQYF. The CDR3 nucleotides read TGTGCCAGCAGCGGAGGGACAGGCTACGAGCAGTACTTC.

This chain uses TRBV11-3 with TRBJ2-1, with D possibly being TRBD2 (7 bases). The CDR3 has 17 amino acids. V was cut by 5 bases and J by 8 bases, with 25 bases left in between. Germline CDR1 and CDR2: SGHNT and YENEEA. The chain's CDR3 is CASSLSPLEGGLDEQFF. CDR3 in DNA: TGTGCCAGCAGCCTATCCCCCTTGGAGGGGGGGCTGGATGAGCAGTTCTTC.

The chain uses TRBV5-1 and TRBJ1-1; no clear D. This CDR3 is built from 13 residues. V was cut by 0 bases and J by 2 bases, with 5 bases left in between. CDR1 is SGHRS and CDR2 is YFSETQ in the germline V gene. CDR3 in DNA: TGCGCCAGCAGCTTGGTATCTAACACTGAAGCTTTCTTT. Translation gives CASSLVSNTEAFF.

The rearrangement links TRBV6-5 to TRBJ1-1; D uncertain. The V gene lost 7 bases and the J gene lost 5 bases, with 14 bases spanning the gap. The CDR3 has 13 residues. CDR1 is MNHEY and CDR2 is SVGAGI in the germline V gene. CDR3 sequence: CASTRPRGTEAFF. The CDR3 DNA sequence: TGTGCCAGCACCAGACCCCGCGGGACTGAAGCTTTCTTT.

CDR3 sequence: CASSSTGTSLEQYF. The CDR3 bases are TGTGCCAGCAGCTCAACCGGGACTAGTCTCGAGCAGTACTTC. The chain uses TRBV5-6 and TRBJ2-7, with 8 bases aligning to TRBD2. Trimming removed 3 bases from V and 6 bases from J; junction bases left unmatched: 8. Germline CDR1 is SGHDT and CDR2 is YYEEEE. The CDR3 totals 14 residues.

This clone was counted a few times. V gene TRBV2 combines with J gene TRBJ1-2, with TRBD1 matching 7 bases. The ends lost 4 bases at V and 4 bases at J; junction bases unmatched: 9. Germline V gene lookup returns CDR1 SNHLY and CDR2 FYNNEI. The CDR3 is made up of 15 amino acids. The CDR3 DNA reads as TGTGCCAGCAGTGCCCGGACAGGATCAAGCTATGGCTACACCTTC. Protein: CASSARTGSSYGYTF.

This clone has a single count. This rearrangement joins TRBV21-1 to TRBJ2-5; the listed D gene, TRBD2, was not tested against the DNA. TRBV21-1 is a known pseudogene. The CDR3 has 17 amino acids. CDR3 DNA sequence: TGTGCCAGCAGCAAATGGAGGGCCCTCGGGGCTTGGGAGACCCAGTACTTC. This sequence encodes CASSKWRALGAWETQYF.

The CDR3 DNA follows: TGCGCCAGCAGCTTGGAAGGGTCTAGCGGGGGCCCCTACGAGCAGTACTTC. Protein product: CASSLEGSSGGPYEQYF. This chain connects TRBV5-1 to TRBJ2-7; 10 positions agree with TRBD2. J was trimmed by 2 bases and V by 0 bases; bases with no gene match: 8. Germline V lookup: CDR1 SGHRS, CDR2 YFSETQ. The CDR3 has 17 residues.

The rearrangement links TRBV19 to TRBJ1-3, with TRBD1 matching over 9 bases. This CDR3 comprises 17 residues. V lost 3 bases to trimming and J lost 3 bases; unmatched junction nucleotides: 9. CDR1 and CDR2 (germline): LNHDA, SQIVND (reference sequence). In nucleotides, the CDR3 is TGTGCCAGTAGTATTCCACCGGGACAGGGTAGTGGAAACACCATATATTTT. Encoded protein: CASSIPPGQGSGNTIYF.

This clone showed up just once. V is TRBV9 and J is TRBJ2-3, with D possibly TRBD1 on 6 matching bases. CDR3 length: 14 residues. Per germline, CDR1 SGDLS and CDR2 YYNGEE. V was trimmed by 4 bases and J by 2 bases, leaving 11 bases between them. As DNA, the CDR3 is TGTGCCAGCAGCCGGGGACAAGTCACAGATACGCAGTATTTT. This encodes CASSRGQVTDTQYF.

This sequence joins TRBV6-6 and TRBJ1-1; D is possibly TRBD1 (6 bases). The length of the CDR3 is 14 residues. Trimming shortened V by 0 bases and J by 4 bases, and 9 bases separated the two germline ends. Germline V lookup: CDR1 MNHNY, CDR2 SVGAGI (reference sequence). CDR3 DNA: TGTGCCAGCAGTTACTCCAGGGGCCCCACTGAAGCTTTCTTT. It translates to CASSYSRGPTEAFF.